This TCR beta chain derives from a study of blood T cell repertoires in COVID-19. For the study at large: PBMCs, B-cell-depleted T cells, or T cells provided the cDNA or gDNA that made up the material.

In this sample, this clone turned up many times. CDR1 and CDR2 from the germline V gene are SEHNR and FQNEAQ (reference sequence). Trimming took 6 bases from V and 1 from J; bases not matched to a gene: 14. The CDR3 contains 18 residues. Only in-frame clones appear in the TCRdb table, and some are missing; sequencing was by immunoSEQ multiplex PCR. The table records some 230,000 clones, approximately 83% of them present only once. The receptor was isolated from a woman aged 50 to 65 with acute or convalescent COVID-19. This rearrangement joins TRBV7-9 to TRBJ2-3; 9 nucleotides align to TRBD2. The sequencing input was peripheral blood. CDR3: CASRPISGSGGRTDTQYF. CDR3 bases: TGTGCCAGCAGGCCCATTAGCGGTAGCGGGGGACGCACAGATACGCAGTATTTT. Based on the CDR3 plus reference TRBV7-9 and TRBJ2-3, the full variable domain is DTGVSQNPRHKITKRGQNVTFRCDPISEHNRLYWYRQTLGQGPEFLTYFQNEAQLEKSRLLSDRFSAERPKGSFSTLEIQRTEQGDSAMYLCASRPISGSGGRTDTQYFGPGTRLTVL.